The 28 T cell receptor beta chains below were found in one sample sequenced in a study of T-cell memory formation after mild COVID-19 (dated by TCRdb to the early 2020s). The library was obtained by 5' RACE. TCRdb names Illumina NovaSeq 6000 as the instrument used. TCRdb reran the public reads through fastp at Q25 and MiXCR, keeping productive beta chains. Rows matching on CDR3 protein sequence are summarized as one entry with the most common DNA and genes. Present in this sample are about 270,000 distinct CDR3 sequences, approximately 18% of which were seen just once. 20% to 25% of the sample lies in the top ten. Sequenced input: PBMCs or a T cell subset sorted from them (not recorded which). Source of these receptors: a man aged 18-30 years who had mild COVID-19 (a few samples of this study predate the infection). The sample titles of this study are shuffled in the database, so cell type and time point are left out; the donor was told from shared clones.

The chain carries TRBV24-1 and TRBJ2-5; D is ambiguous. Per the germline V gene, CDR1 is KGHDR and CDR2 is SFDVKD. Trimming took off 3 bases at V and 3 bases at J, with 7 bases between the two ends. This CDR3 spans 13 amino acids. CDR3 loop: CATSDATEETQYF. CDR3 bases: TGTGCCACCAGTGATGCCACTGAAGAGACCCAGTACTTC.

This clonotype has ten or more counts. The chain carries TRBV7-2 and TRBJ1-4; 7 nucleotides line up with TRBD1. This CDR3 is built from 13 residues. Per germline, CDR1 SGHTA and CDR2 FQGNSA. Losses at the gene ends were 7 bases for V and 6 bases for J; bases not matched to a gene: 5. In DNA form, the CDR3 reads TGTGCCAGCAAAAAGGGGGCCTATGAAAAACTGTTTTTT. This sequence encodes CASKKGAYEKLFF.

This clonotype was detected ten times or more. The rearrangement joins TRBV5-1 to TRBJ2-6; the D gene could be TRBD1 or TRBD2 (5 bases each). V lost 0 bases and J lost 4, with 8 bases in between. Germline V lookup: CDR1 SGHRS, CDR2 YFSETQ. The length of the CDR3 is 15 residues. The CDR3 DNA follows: TGCGCCAGCAGCTTGGACGGGGCCGGGGCCAACGTCCTGACTTTC. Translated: CASSLDGAGANVLTF.

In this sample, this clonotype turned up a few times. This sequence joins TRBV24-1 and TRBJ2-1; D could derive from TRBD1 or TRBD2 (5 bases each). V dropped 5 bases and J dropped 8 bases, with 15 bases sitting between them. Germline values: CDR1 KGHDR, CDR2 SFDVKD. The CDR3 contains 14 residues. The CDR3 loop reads CATSGARGGDEQFF. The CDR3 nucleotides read TGTGCCACCAGTGGGGCACGGGGCGGCGATGAGCAGTTCTTC.

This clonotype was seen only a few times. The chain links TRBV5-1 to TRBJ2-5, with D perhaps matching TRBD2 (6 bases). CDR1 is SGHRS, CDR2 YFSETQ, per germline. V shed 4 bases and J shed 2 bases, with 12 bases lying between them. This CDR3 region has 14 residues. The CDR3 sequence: CASSGGLLQETQYF. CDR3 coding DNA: TGCGCCAGCAGCGGGGGACTTTTGCAAGAGACCCAGTACTTC.

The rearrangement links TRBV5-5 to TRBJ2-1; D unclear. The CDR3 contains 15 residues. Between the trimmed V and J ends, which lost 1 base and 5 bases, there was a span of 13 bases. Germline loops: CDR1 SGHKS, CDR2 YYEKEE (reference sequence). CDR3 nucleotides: TGTGCCAGCAGCTTGTGGCTGGGCCACAACAATGAGCAGTTCTTC. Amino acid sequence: CASSLWLGHNNEQFF.

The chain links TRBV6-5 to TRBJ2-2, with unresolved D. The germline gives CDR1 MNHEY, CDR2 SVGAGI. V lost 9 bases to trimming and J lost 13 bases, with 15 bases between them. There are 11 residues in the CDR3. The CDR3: CASAQGAALFF. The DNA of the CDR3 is TGTGCCAGTGCCCAAGGAGCCGCGCTGTTTTTT.

CDR3 sequence (DNA): TGCGCCAGCAGCCAACTGGGGGGGGCTTTCGACTATGGCTACACCTTC. Its translation is CASSQLGGAFDYGYTF. This sequence joins TRBV4-1 and TRBJ1-2; TRBD1 is a possible D gene (6 bases). The CDR3 extends over 16 amino acids. Germline V gene lookup returns CDR1 MGHRA and CDR2 YSYEKL. V lost 2 bases to trimming and J lost 3 bases, with 16 bases between them.

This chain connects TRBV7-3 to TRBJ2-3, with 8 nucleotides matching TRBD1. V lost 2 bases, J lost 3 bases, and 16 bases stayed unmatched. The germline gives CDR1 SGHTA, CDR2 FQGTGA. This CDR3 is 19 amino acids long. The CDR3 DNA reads TGTGCCAGCAGCTTACTGGGTCCCTCTACAGGGGGTTTAACAGATACGCAGTATTTT. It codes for CASSLLGPSTGGLTDTQYF.

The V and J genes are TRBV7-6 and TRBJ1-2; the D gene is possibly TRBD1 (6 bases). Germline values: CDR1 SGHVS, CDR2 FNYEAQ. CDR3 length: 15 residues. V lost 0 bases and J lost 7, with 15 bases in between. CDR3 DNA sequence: TGTGCCAGCAGCTTAGCGGCGGGGGCCACTACTGGCTACACCTTC. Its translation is CASSLAAGATTGYTF.

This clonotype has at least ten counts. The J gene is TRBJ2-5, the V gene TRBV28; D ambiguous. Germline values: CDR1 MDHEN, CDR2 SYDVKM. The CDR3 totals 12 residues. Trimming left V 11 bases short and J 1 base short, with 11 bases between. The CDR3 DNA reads TGTGCCTCGTGCCAGCCCCAAGAGACCCAGTACTTC. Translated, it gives CASCQPQETQYF. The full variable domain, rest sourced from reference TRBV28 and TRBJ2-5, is DVKVTQSSRYLVKRTGEKVFLECVQDMDHENMFWYRQDPGLGLRLIYFSYDVKMKEKGDIPEGYSVSREKKERFSLILESASTNQTSMYLCASCQPQETQYFGPGTRLLVL.

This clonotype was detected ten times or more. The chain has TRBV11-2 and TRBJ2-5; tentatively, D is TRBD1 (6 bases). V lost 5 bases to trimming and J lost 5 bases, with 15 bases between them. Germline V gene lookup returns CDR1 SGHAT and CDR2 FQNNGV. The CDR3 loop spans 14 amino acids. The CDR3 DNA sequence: TGTGCCAGCAGCGGTGAGACAGGTTGGGAGACCCAGTACTTC. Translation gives CASSGETGWETQYF. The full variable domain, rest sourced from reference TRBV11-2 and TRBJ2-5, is EAGVAQSPRYKIIEKRQSVAFWCNPISGHATLYWYQQILGQGPKLLIQFQNNGVVDDSQLPKDRFSAERLKGVDSTLKIQPAKLEDSAVYLCASSGETGWETQYFGPGTRLLVL.

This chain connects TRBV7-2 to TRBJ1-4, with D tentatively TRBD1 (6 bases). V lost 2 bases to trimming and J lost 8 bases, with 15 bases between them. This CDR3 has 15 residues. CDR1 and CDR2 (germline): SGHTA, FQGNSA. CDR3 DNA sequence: TGTGCCAGCAGCTTAAATACAGGGATGGGGGAAAAACTGTTTTTT. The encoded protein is CASSLNTGMGEKLFF.

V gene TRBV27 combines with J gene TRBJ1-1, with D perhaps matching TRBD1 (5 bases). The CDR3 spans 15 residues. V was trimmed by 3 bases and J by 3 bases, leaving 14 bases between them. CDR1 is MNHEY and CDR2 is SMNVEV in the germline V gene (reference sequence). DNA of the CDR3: TGTGCCAGCAGTTTGGGGCCCCGGGGGGACACTGAAGCTTTCTTT. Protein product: CASSLGPRGDTEAFF.

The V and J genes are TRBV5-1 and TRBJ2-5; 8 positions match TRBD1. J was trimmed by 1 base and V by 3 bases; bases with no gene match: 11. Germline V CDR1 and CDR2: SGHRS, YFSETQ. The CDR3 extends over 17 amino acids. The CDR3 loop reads CASSSLAGGRSQETQYF. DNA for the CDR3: TGCGCCAGCAGCTCCCTTGCAGGGGGCAGAAGCCAAGAGACCCAGTACTTC.

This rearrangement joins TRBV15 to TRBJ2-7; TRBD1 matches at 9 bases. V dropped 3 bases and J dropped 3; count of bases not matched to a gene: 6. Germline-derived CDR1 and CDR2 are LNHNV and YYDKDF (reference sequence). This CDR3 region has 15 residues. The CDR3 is CATSRAGTGLYEQYV. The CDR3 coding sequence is TGTGCCACCAGCAGGGCCGGGACAGGGCTCTACGAGCAGTACGTC.

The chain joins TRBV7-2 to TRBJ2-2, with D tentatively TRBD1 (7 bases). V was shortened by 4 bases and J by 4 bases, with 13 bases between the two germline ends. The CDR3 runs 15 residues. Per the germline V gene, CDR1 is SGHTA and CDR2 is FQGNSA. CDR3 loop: CASSSRDRSTGELFF. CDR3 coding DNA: TGTGCCAGCAGCTCGCGGGACAGAAGCACCGGGGAGCTGTTTTTT.

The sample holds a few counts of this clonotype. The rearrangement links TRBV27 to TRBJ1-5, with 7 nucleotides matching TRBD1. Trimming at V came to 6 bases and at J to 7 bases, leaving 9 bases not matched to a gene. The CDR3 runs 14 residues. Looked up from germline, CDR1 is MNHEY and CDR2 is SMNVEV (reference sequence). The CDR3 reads CASRKQGIQQPQHF. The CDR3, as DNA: TGTGCCAGCAGAAAACAGGGGATTCAGCAGCCCCAGCATTTT.

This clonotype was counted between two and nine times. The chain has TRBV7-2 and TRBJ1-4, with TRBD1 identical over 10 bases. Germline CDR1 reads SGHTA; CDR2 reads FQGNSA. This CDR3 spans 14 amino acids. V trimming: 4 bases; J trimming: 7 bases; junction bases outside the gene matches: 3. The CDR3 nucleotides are TGTGCCAGCAGCTGGGGGACAGGGGTTGAAAAACTGTTTTTT. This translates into CASSWGTGVEKLFF.

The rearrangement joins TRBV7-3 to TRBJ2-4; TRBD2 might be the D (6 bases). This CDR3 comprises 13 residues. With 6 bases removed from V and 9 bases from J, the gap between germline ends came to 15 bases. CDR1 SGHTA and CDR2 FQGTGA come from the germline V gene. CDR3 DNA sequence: TGTGCCAGCAGTCCCGGAGGGTCCAGCATTCAGTACTTC. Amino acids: CASSPGGSSIQYF.

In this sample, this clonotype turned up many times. The CDR3 DNA sequence: TGTGCCAGCAGTTACTTACAGGGGAGACGCAATTCACCCCTCCACTTT. Translated: CASSYLQGRRNSPLHF. The chain recombines TRBV6-5 with TRBJ1-6; 7 nucleotides agree with TRBD1. This CDR3 comprises 16 residues. Germline V gene sequence: CDR1 MNHEY, CDR2 SVGAGI. The V gene end was trimmed by 1 base and the J gene end by 7 bases; junction bases not matched to a gene: 7.

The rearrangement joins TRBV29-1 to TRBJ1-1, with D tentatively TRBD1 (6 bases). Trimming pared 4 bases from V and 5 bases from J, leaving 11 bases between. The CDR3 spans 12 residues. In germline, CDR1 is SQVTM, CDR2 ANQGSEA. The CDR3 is CSVVGGWTEAFF. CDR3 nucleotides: TGCAGCGTTGTGGGGGGCTGGACTGAAGCTTTCTTT. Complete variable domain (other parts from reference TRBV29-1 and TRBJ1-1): SAVISQKPSRDICQRGTSLTIQCQVDSQVTMMFWYRQQPGQSLTLIATANQGSEATYESGFVIDKFPISRPNLTFSTLTVSNMSPEDSSIYLCSVVGGWTEAFFGQGTRLTVV.

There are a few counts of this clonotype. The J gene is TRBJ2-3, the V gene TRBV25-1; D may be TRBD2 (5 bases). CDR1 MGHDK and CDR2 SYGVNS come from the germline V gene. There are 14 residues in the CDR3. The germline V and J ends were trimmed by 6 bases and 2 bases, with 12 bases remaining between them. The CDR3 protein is CASSRHGITDTQYF. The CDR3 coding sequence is TGTGCCAGCAGCCGACACGGGATCACAGATACGCAGTATTTT.

CDR3 in DNA: TGTGCCACCGGACCGACCCCACGGGATATAGATACGCAGTATTTT. Protein sequence: CATGPTPRDIDTQYF. The chain couples TRBV10-3 to TRBJ2-3; possible D gene TRBD2, 5 bases. Trimming pared 10 bases from V and 5 bases from J, leaving 22 bases between. Per the germline V gene, CDR1 is ENHRY and CDR2 is SYGVKD. The CDR3 has 15 residues.

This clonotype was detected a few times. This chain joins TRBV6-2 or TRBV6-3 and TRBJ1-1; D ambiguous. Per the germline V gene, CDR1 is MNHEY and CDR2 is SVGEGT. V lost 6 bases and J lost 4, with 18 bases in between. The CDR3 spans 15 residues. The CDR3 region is CASSYTRAGSTEAFF. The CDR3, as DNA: TGTGCCAGCAGCTACACTCGGGCGGGAAGCACTGAAGCTTTCTTT.

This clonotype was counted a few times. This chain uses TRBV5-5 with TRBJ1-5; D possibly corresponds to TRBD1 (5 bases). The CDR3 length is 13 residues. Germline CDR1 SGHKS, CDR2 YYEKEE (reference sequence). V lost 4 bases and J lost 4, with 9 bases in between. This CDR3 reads CASSPRVNQPQHF. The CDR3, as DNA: TGTGCCAGCAGCCCCAGGGTGAATCAGCCCCAGCATTTT.

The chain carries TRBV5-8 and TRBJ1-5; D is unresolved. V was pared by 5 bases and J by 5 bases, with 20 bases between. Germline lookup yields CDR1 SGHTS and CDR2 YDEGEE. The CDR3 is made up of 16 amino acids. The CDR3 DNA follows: TGTGCCAGCAGTCTCCGTTGGGTGGGAAGGGATCAGCCCCAGCATTTT. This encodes CASSLRWVGRDQPQHF.

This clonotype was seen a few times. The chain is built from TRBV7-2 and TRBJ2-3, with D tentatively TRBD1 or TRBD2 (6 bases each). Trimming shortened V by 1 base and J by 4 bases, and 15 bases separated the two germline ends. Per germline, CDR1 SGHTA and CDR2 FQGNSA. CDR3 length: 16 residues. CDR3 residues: CASSLGGAGDADTQYF. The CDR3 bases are TGTGCCAGCAGCTTAGGGGGGGCAGGCGATGCAGATACGCAGTATTTT.